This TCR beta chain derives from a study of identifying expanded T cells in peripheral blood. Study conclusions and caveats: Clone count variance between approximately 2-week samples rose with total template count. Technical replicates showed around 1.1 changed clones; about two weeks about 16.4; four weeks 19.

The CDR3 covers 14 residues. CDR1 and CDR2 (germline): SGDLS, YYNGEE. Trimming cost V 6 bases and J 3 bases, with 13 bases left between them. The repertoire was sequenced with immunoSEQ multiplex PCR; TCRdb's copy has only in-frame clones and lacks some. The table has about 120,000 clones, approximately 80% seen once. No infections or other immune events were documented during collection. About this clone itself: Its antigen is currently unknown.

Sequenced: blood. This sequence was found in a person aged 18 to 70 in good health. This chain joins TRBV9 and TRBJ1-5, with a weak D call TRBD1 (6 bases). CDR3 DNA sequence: TGTGCCAGCAATCAGGGGAGCGTCAATCAGCCCCAGCATTTT. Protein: CASNQGSVNQPQHF. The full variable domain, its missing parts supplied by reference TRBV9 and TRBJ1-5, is DSGVTQTPKHLITATGQRVTLRCSPRSGDLSVYWYQQSLDQGLQFLIQYYNGEERAKGNILERFSAQQFPDLHSELNLSSLELGDSALYFCASNQGSVNQPQHFGDGTRLSIL.